The rows below give T cell receptor beta chains drawn from one sample of a study of cytomegalovirus exposure and HLA in healthy donors. Repertoires were generated with immunoSEQ multiplex PCR, while TCRdb's copy carries only in-frame clones and drops some. The table lists under 200,000 clones, more than 80% of them singletons. Sequencing was carried out using PBMCs. These receptors all stem from a woman aged 18-30 years in good health and CMV-seronegative. Both conserved end residues are part of each CDR3. D genes are given only for firm matches. Clone sizes are given selectively: once, few, many, or a class where the clone is expanded.

>.|.|TRBV6-5|TRBJ1-2
TGTGCCAGCAGTTACGGGGGGAGGTATGGCTACACCTTC
CASSYGGRYGYTF
>TRBD2|.|TRBV5-1|TRBJ2-2
TGCGCCAGCAGGCTTCCTAGCGGGATAGCAGTGGACACCGGGGAGCTGTTTTTT
CASRLPSGIAVDTGELFF
>TRBD1|.|TRBV7-2|TRBJ1-4
TGTGCCAGCAGCTTTTCCAGGGGGACTAATGAAAAACTGTTTTTT
CASSFSRGTNEKLFF
>.|.|TRBV4-1|TRBJ1-4
TGCGCCAGCAGCCAAGGTCGGGGGGGGAATGGGAAACTGTTTTTT
CASSQGRGGNGKLFF
>TRBD2|.|TRBV7-6|TRBJ2-5
TGTGCCAGCTCGGGACTAGTTGAGACCCAGTACTTC
CASSGLVETQYF
>.|few|TRBV7-2|TRBJ2-1
TGTGCCAGCAGCCCGGAGGGCCTAGGGGTTAATGAGCAGTTCTTC
CASSPEGLGVNEQFF
>.|.|TRBV7-9|TRBJ2-7
TGTGCCAGCAGCTCCCTAAGGGACAAGGTGTACGAGCAGTACTTC
CASSSLRDKVYEQYF
>TRBD2|.|TRBV25-1|TRBJ2-5
TGTGCCAGCTCATTAACTAGCGGGGGGCTTCAAGAGACCCAGTACTTC
CASSLTSGGLQETQYF
>.|many|TRBV19|TRBJ1-1
TGTGCCAGTAGTACCCCCCCCAAAGGGGGTGGAGGCGAAGCTTTCTTT
CASSTPPKGGGGEAFF
>TRBD1|.|TRBV30|TRBJ1-4
TGTGCCTGGAGTCCGGGACAGGGGGATGAAAAACTGTTTTTT
CAWSPGQGDEKLFF
>TRBD2|.|TRBV18|TRBJ2-3
TGTGCCAGCTCACGGACTAGCGGTGTCACAGATACGCAGTGTTTT
CASSRTSGVTDTQCF
>.|few|TRBV5-1|TRBJ1-1
TGCGCCAGCAGCTTGACCGTTCGGGATCAGAACACTGAAGCTTTCTTT
CASSLTVRDQNTEAFF
>TRBD1|.|TRBV4-2|TRBJ1-5
TGTGCCAGCAGCCAAACGGACAGGGTTAATCAGCCCCAGCATTTT
CASSQTDRVNQPQHF
>TRBD1|.|TRBV4-2|TRBJ2-2
TGTGCCAGCAGCCAAGACCTACAGGGGAGCACCACCGGGGAGCTGTTTTTT
CASSQDLQGSTTGELFF
>.|.|TRBV5-1|TRBJ1-1
TGCGCCAGCAGCTTGCCTCAGGGTCCTCGGAACACTGAAGCTTTCTTT
CASSLPQGPRNTEAFF
>TRBD1|once|TRBV5-8|TRBJ2-7
TGTGCCAGCGGAGGACAGGAAGATCGCGAGCAGTACTTC
CASGGQEDREQYF
>.|.|TRBV28|TRBJ1-5
TGTGCCAGCAGTTTAAGGGTTCAGGGTAGGCAGCCCCAGCATTTT
CASSLRVQGRQPQHF
>TRBD2|.|TRBV18|TRBJ2-1
TGTGCCAGCTCACCAAGCGGAATGGCTAGCGGACTATACAATGAGCAGTTCTTC
CASSPSGMASGLYNEQFF
>TRBD2|.|TRBV28|TRBJ2-1
TGTGCCAGCAGTCTAGCCTCCCTAGCGGGGTACAATGAGCAGTTCTTC
CASSLASLAGYNEQFF
>.|once|TRBV5-4|TRBJ2-3
TGTGCCAGCAGCTTGGGATTAGTCTCTAGCACAGATACGCAGTATTTT
CASSLGLVSSTDTQYF
>.|.|TRBV18|TRBJ2-7
TGTGCCAGCTCACTCACCCTAGCAGGAACTTACGAGCAGTACTTC
CASSLTLAGTYEQYF
>TRBD1|.|TRBV9|TRBJ2-3
TGTGCCAGCAGCGCCGCTACGGGACAGGGTATCACAGATACGCAGTATTTT
CASSAATGQGITDTQYF
>TRBD1|.|TRBV5-6|TRBJ1-1
TGTGCCAGCAGCTTGGCGGGGACAGACGTGAACACTGAAGCTTTCTTT
CASSLAGTDVNTEAFF
>TRBD1|.|TRBV7-9|TRBJ1-2
TGTGCCAGCAGCTTCGACAGGGGAGTGGATGGCTACACCTTC
CASSFDRGVDGYTF
>.|.|TRBV19|TRBJ1-6
TGTGCCAGTAGTATTTCCGGGAACGGTTCACCCCTCCACTTT
CASSISGNGSPLHF
>TRBD2|.|TRBV5-1|TRBJ2-7
TGCGCCAGCACCGCACTAGCGGGAGCTAACAACGAGCAGTACTTC
CASTALAGANNEQYF
>TRBD1|once|TRBV5-1|TRBJ2-7
TGCGCCAGCAGCCCCGGACAGGGGGTAATGAGCGAGCAGTACTTC
CASSPGQGVMSEQYF
>.|.|TRBV5-6|TRBJ2-3
TGTGCCAGCAGCGCCGTTAGAGATACGCAGTATTTT
CASSAVRDTQYF
>TRBD1|.|TRBV5-1|TRBJ1-2
TGCGCCAGCAGCCCACGGACAGGGCAAGGCTACACCTTC
CASSPRTGQGYTF
>TRBD1|.|TRBV5-5|TRBJ2-1
TGTGCCAGCAGCTTTCGACAGGGATCCAGCCCTCCGAGCTTCAATGAGCAGTTCTTC
CASSFRQGSSPPSFNEQFF
>.|.|TRBV19|TRBJ1-1
TGTGCCAGTAGTATAGGAGGAGGGAGGACTGAAGCTTTCTTT
CASSIGGGRTEAFF
>.|once|TRBV19|TRBJ1-1
TGTGCCAGTAGATTAGGAGGGACTGAAGCTTTCTTT
CASRLGGTEAFF
>TRBD1|.|TRBV9|TRBJ1-1
TGTGCCAGCAGCGTCTGGACAGGGGGGGCGAACACTGAAGCTTTCTTT
CASSVWTGGANTEAFF
>.|.|TRBV9|TRBJ1-2
TGTGCCAGCAGCGTAGTACCAGGCCGGGGGAACTATGGCTACACCTTC
CASSVVPGRGNYGYTF
>.|.|TRBV29-1|TRBJ2-7
TGCAGCGTCTCCCCGGTGGGAGTCAACTACGAGCAGTACTTC
CSVSPVGVNYEQYF
>.|.|TRBV7-9|TRBJ2-2
TGTGCCAGCAGCTTATTTGGCAGGGGGAACACCGGGGAGCTGTTTTTT
CASSLFGRGNTGELFF
>TRBD1|.|TRBV5-6|TRBJ1-1
TGTGCCAGCAGCATCGGGACAGGGAACACTGAAGCTTTCTTT
CASSIGTGNTEAFF
>TRBD2|once|TRBV5-1|TRBJ2-5
TGCGCCAGCAGAAACCGTAGCGGGGGGTCGTCGGAGACCCAGTACTTC
CASRNRSGGSSETQYF
>.|.|TRBV4-1|TRBJ1-3
TGCGCCAGCAGCCAGATGACCAGGGTATCTGGAAACACCATATATTTT
CASSQMTRVSGNTIYF
>.|.|TRBV5-6|TRBJ1-1
TGTGCCAGCAGCTTTGTAGGGAGCACTGAAGCTTTCTTT
CASSFVGSTEAFF
>.|.|TRBV5-1|TRBJ2-7
TGCGCCAGCAGCTTTTACAGGGAGCAGGCCTACGAGCAGTACTTC
CASSFYREQAYEQYF
>.|.|TRBV11-2|TRBJ1-1
TGTGCCAGCAGCTCCAGTTACACTGAAGCTTTCTTT
CASSSSYTEAFF
>TRBD1|.|TRBV5-5|TRBJ2-7
TGTGCCAGCAGCTTTGGACAGGCCTACGAGCAGTACTTC
CASSFGQAYEQYF
>TRBD2|.|TRBV7-3|TRBJ2-5
TGTGCCAGCAGCTTAGCGGGGGGGGATAAAGAGACCCAGTACTTC
CASSLAGGDKETQYF
>.|.|TRBV5-1|TRBJ2-5
TGCGCCAGCAGCTTGGATTGGAATAGCGTAGAGACCCAGTACTTC
CASSLDWNSVETQYF
>TRBD1|.|TRBV6-5|TRBJ1-1
TGTGCCAGCAGTACAGGGGGGGTCACTGAAGCTTTCTTT
CASSTGGVTEAFF
>TRBD1|.|TRBV6-5|TRBJ1-6
TGTGCCAGCAGTTACTCTTTGGGACAGGAGAATTCACCCCTCCACTTT
CASSYSLGQENSPLHF
>TRBD1|.|TRBV5-6|TRBJ2-2
TGTGCCAGCAAAACAGGGGGATCGTCCGGGGAGCTGTTTTTT
CASKTGGSSGELFF
>.|.|TRBV4-1|TRBJ1-2
TGCGCCAGCAGCCAAGAATTTGTTAACGGCCGACTTGCCATTGCCACCTTC
CASSQEFVNGRLAIATF
>.|.|TRBV6-6|TRBJ2-7
TGTGCCAGCAGTACCGGACAGTCCTACGAGCAGTACTTC
CASSTGQSYEQYF